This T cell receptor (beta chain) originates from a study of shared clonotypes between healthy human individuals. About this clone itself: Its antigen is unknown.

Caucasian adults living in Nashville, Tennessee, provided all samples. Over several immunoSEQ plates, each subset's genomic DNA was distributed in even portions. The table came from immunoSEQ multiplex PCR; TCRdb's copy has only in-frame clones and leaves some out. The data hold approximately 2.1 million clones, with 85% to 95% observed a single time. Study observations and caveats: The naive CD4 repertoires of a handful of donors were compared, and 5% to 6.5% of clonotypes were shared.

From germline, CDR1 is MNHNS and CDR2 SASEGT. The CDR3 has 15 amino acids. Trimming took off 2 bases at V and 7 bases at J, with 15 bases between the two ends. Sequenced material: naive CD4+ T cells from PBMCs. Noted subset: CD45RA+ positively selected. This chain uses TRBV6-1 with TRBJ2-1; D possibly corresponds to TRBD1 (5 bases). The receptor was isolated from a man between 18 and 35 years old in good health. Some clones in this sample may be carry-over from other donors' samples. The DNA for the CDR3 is TGTGCCAGCAGTGAACGGAGTTCAGGGAATAATGAGCAGTTCTTC. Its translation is CASSERSSGNNEQFF.